The 28 T cell receptor beta chains reported below all come from one sample, sequenced in a study of blood T cell repertoires in COVID-19. TCRdb keeps only in-frame clones here, not all; method: immunoSEQ multiplex PCR. The sample has roughly 400,000 clones; 90% to 95% are singletons. Sequencing used PBMCs or T cells enriched from blood (not recorded which). Every receptor here comes from a woman between 40 and 50 years old who had been exposed to COVID-19.

This clone was seen once. The rearrangement uses TRBV5-4 and TRBJ2-5; D perhaps matches TRBD2 (7 bases). The CDR3 is 14 amino acids. Germline V gene lookup returns CDR1 SGHNT and CDR2 YYREEE (reference sequence). V was cut by 4 bases and J by 6 bases, with 16 bases left in between. In DNA form, the CDR3 reads TGTGCCAGCAGCCCACGGGGGGCTAGAAAGACCCAGTACTTC. The encoded protein is CASSPRGARKTQYF.

This clone was recorded only once. The V and J genes are TRBV7-2 and TRBJ1-5, with D perhaps matching TRBD1 (6 bases). The CDR3 spans 15 residues. V was pared by 2 bases and J by 5 bases, with 13 bases between. Per germline, CDR1 SGHTA and CDR2 FQGNSA. The CDR3 loop reads CASSLSRGSHQPQHF. DNA of the CDR3: TGTGCCAGCAGCTTAAGCAGGGGAAGTCATCAGCCCCAGCATTTT.

This chain uses TRBV3-1 (or the pseudogene TRBV3-2) with TRBJ1-1, with D tentatively TRBD1 (5 bases). CDR1 and CDR2 from the germline V gene are LGHDT and YNNKEL (reference sequence). This CDR3 comprises 15 residues. V lost 1 base to trimming and J lost 4 bases, with 13 bases between them. CDR3 protein: CASSQGLGGTTEAFF. CDR3 nucleotide sequence: TGTGCCAGCAGCCAAGGTCTTGGGGGGACCACTGAAGCTTTCTTT.

This chain connects TRBV5-4 to TRBJ1-2; 7 bases align to TRBD1. Germline V gene lookup returns CDR1 SGHNT and CDR2 YYREEE (reference sequence). Losses at the gene ends were 0 bases for V and 5 bases for J; bases not matched to a gene: 7. The CDR3 runs to 15 residues. In nucleotides, the CDR3 is TGTGCCAGCAGCTTGGCCAGGGGGACGGGGTATGGCTACACCTTC. Translation gives CASSLARGTGYGYTF.

The chain couples TRBV9 to TRBJ2-1; 11 positions agree with TRBD2. The CDR3 spans 16 residues. Unmatched junction bases numbered 7, after V lost 3 bases and J lost 5 bases. Germline CDR1 SGDLS, CDR2 YYNGEE. The CDR3 DNA reads as TGTGCCAGCAGCGCCTTAGCGGGAGGGCCGAACAATGAGCAGTTCTTC. Protein product: CASSALAGGPNNEQFF.

The CDR3, as DNA: TGTGCCAGTAGTATCGGGACACCTTTGAACTATGGCTACACCTTC. Protein product: CASSIGTPLNYGYTF. J is TRBJ1-2 and V is TRBV19; D possibly corresponds to TRBD1 (6 bases). CDR1 is LNHDA, CDR2 SQIVND, per germline (reference sequence). The length of the CDR3 is 15 residues. V lost 3 bases, J lost 2 bases, and 13 bases lay in between.

This clone is a singleton in its sample. The chain joins TRBV27 to TRBJ2-7; 12 bases agree with TRBD2. The CDR3 length is 17 residues. The junction had 9 bases not matched to a gene; V was cut back by 4 bases and J by 2 bases. The V gene's germline CDR1 is MNHEY and CDR2 SMNVEV (reference sequence). The DNA for the CDR3 is TGTGCCAGCAGTTCCCACTCCGGACTAGCGGGAACCTACGAGCAGTACTTC. Translating it yields CASSSHSGLAGTYEQYF.

The chain joins TRBV7-2 to TRBJ2-1; a weak D match, TRBD2 (7 bases). The V gene's germline CDR1 is SGHTA and CDR2 FQGNSA. Between the trimmed V and J ends, which lost 5 bases and 7 bases, there was a span of 21 bases. This CDR3 region has 16 residues. The chain's CDR3 is CASSPPPGGGRNEQFF. In nucleotides, the CDR3 is TGTGCCAGCAGCCCGCCGCCGGGGGGCGGAAGGAATGAGCAGTTCTTC. Full variable domain (remainder filled in from reference TRBV7-2 and TRBJ2-1): GAGVSQSPSNKVTEKGKDVELRCDPISGHTALYWYRQSLGQGLEFLIYFQGNSAPDKSGLPSDRFSAERTGGSVSTLTIQRTQQEDSAVYLCASSPPPGGGRNEQFFGPGTRLTVL.

The rearrangement uses TRBV29-1 and TRBJ1-1; D is possibly TRBD1 (6 bases). This CDR3 is 13 amino acids long. Germline CDR1 SQVTM, CDR2 ANQGSEA. V lost 7 bases and J 5 bases, leaving 17 bases between the germline ends. The chain's CDR3 is CSDMTGRNTEAFF. CDR3 DNA sequence: TGCAGCGACATGACAGGCCGGAATACTGAAGCTTTCTTT. The full variable domain, completed using reference TRBV29-1 and TRBJ1-1, is SAVISQKPSRDICQRGTSLTIQCQVDSQVTMMFWYRQQPGQSLTLIATANQGSEATYESGFVIDKFPISRPNLTFSTLTVSNMSPEDSSIYLCSDMTGRNTEAFFGQGTRLTVV.

CDR3 bases: TGTGCCAGCAGTTTATCCCCGGGGAGGTGGCCCCAGCATTTT. Translated: CASSLSPGRWPQHF. J is TRBJ1-5 and V is TRBV27; D call uncertain. The germline V gene encodes CDR1 MNHEY and CDR2 SMNVEV (reference sequence). V lost 0 bases to trimming and J lost 9 bases, with 12 bases between them. This CDR3 is built from 14 residues.

The V gene is TRBV5-4, the J gene TRBJ1-6; perhaps TRBD1 as D (6 bases). The V gene lost 4 bases and the J gene lost 8 bases, with 16 bases spanning the gap. CDR1 is SGHNT, CDR2 YYREEE, per germline (reference sequence). The CDR3 sequence is 15 residues long. CDR3 sequence reads: CASSPGGRDHSPLHF. The CDR3 DNA is TGTGCCAGCAGCCCGGGGGGCAGGGACCATTCACCCCTCCACTTT.

The chain has TRBV27 and TRBJ1-2; 8 positions agree with TRBD1. There are 15 residues in the CDR3. Germline V gene data show CDR1 as MNHEY and CDR2 as SMNVEV (reference sequence). V lost 5 bases, J lost 7 bases, and 12 bases stayed unmatched. CDR3 coding DNA: TGTGCCAGCAGTCATTACACGACAGGGGAAGGTGGCTACACCTTC. It encodes CASSHYTTGEGGYTF.

The chain recombines TRBV19 with TRBJ1-6; D is perhaps TRBD1 (6 bases). Trimming removed 3 bases from V and 7 bases from J, with 16 bases in between. This CDR3 contains 16 residues. Per germline, CDR1 LNHDA and CDR2 SQIVND (reference sequence). Here the CDR3 DNA reads TGTGCCAGTAGTATTATCCTGGGGGCGACGAATTCACCCCTCCACTTT. This translates into CASSIILGATNSPLHF.

The chain links TRBV18 to TRBJ1-1; perhaps TRBD1 as D (6 bases). The CDR3 covers 14 residues. With 3 bases removed from V and 4 bases from J, the gap between germline ends came to 12 bases. CDR1 and CDR2 from the germline V gene are KGHSH and LQKENI. The CDR3, as DNA: TGTGCCAGCTCACCCGGACAGCTTTCCACTGAAGCTTTCTTT. Translated, it gives CASSPGQLSTEAFF.

The chain recombines TRBV2 with TRBJ2-7; TRBD2 aligns across 8 bases. Germline CDR1 is SNHLY and CDR2 is FYNNEI. V shed 7 bases and J 0 bases; nucleotides not matched to a gene: 8. The CDR3 extends over 15 amino acids. CDR3 coding DNA: TGTGCCAGCAAAGGACTAGCCCAGAGCTCCTACGAGCAGTACTTC. It codes for CASKGLAQSSYEQYF.

The rearrangement links TRBV7-2 to TRBJ1-5; D remains unclear. CDR3 length: 13 residues. Germline CDR1 and CDR2: SGHTA and FQGNSA. V shed 4 bases and J shed 9 bases, with 13 bases lying between them. CDR3 sequence reads: CASSSPGFRPQHF. CDR3 nucleotides: TGTGCCAGCAGCTCCCCCGGTTTTAGGCCCCAGCATTTT. Variable domain in full (rest from reference TRBV7-2 and TRBJ1-5): GAGVSQSPSNKVTEKGKDVELRCDPISGHTALYWYRQSLGQGLEFLIYFQGNSAPDKSGLPSDRFSAERTGGSVSTLTIQRTQQEDSAVYLCASSSPGFRPQHFGDGTRLSIL.

V and J are TRBV7-2 and TRBJ1-3; D unclear. Deletions cut 1 base from V and 0 bases from J, with 10 bases between. Germline CDR1 reads SGHTA; CDR2 reads FQGNSA. CDR3 length: 16 residues. The CDR3 bases are TGTGCCAGCAGCTTAGTGAGGGCCCTCTCTGGAAACACCATATATTTT. Translating gives CASSLVRALSGNTIYF.

For the CDR3, the DNA is TGTGCCAGCACCGCTATTGCGGGGACCGGGGAGCTGTTTTTT. It yields the protein CASTAIAGTGELFF. V is TRBV7-3 and J is TRBJ2-2, with D possibly TRBD2 on 6 matching bases. CDR3 length: 14 residues. Germline V lookup: CDR1 SGHTA, CDR2 FQGTGA. Trimming took off 7 bases at V and 5 bases at J, with 14 bases between the two ends.

The chain recombines TRBV19 with TRBJ1-5; D may be TRBD1 (5 bases). V lost 1 base, J lost 9 bases, and 13 bases lay in between. Germline V lookup: CDR1 LNHDA, CDR2 SQIVND (reference sequence). This CDR3 contains 14 residues. The DNA for the CDR3 is TGTGCCAGTAGTATAGCCGGCAGGGCGGTGCCCCAGCATTTT. Its translation is CASSIAGRAVPQHF.

The genes are TRBV6-5 and TRBJ1-2, with TRBD1 as a possible D gene (6 bases). The CDR3 loop spans 15 amino acids. CDR1 is MNHEY and CDR2 is SVGAGI in the germline V gene. The V and J ends lost 6 bases and 4 bases respectively, with 18 bases between them. Here the CDR3 DNA reads TGTGCCAGCAGCCTACAGGGTCACGGGCTCTATGGCTACACCTTC. Translated: CASSLQGHGLYGYTF.

CDR3 sequence: CASMRQGSYGYTF. DNA of the CDR3: TGTGCCAGCATGCGACAGGGGAGCTATGGCTACACCTTC. This chain joins TRBV14 and TRBJ1-2, with 8 bases lining up with TRBD1. CDR3 length: 13 amino acids. CDR1 is SGHDN, CDR2 FVKESK, per germline. The junction had 5 bases not matched to a gene; V was cut back by 7 bases and J by 4 bases.

This clone was seen just once. This chain connects TRBV29-1 to TRBJ1-1; 7 bases map to TRBD1. The germline gives CDR1 SQVTM, CDR2 ANQGSEA. The CDR3 has 13 residues. V gave up 7 bases and J gave up 6 bases; unmatched junction bases: 11. The CDR3 coding sequence is TGCAGCGGAAAACAGGGGCGTACCGCTGAAGCTTTCTTT. This translates into CSGKQGRTAEAFF.

Here the CDR3 reads CRAGGDTQYF. CDR3 coding DNA: TGCAGAGCGGGAGGAGATACGCAGTATTTT. This chain joins TRBV20-1 and TRBJ2-3, with 9 positions matching TRBD2. This CDR3 comprises 10 residues. The germline V gene encodes CDR1 DFQATT and CDR2 SNEGSKA (reference sequence).

The table lists this clone with a count of one. CDR3 nucleotides: TGTGCCACCAGCAGAGAGGCTGGGGGGGGTGAGACCCAGTACTTC. Its translation: CATSREAGGGETQYF. V usage is TRBV15 and J usage is TRBJ2-5, with 7 bases that match TRBD2. There are 15 residues in the CDR3. Trimming at V came to 0 bases and at J to 5 bases, leaving 6 bases not matched to a gene. From germline, CDR1 is LNHNV and CDR2 YYDKDF (reference sequence). Using reference TRBV15 and TRBJ2-5 for the parts outside the CDR3, the full variable domain is DAMVIQNPRYQVTQFGKPVTLSCSQTLNHNVMYWYQQKSSQAPKLLFHYYDKDFNNEADTPDNFQSRRPNTSFCFLDIRSPGLGDTAMYLCATSREAGGGETQYFGPGTRLLVL.

The chain recombines TRBV15 with TRBJ2-1; 13 bases agree with TRBD2. This CDR3 is 16 amino acids long. Germline-derived CDR1 and CDR2 are LNHNV and YYDKDF (reference sequence). Trimming removed 2 bases from V and 7 bases from J; junction bases left unmatched: 5. CDR3 nucleotides: TGTGCCACCAGCAGATCACTAGCGGGGGGGCGGAATGAGCAGTTCTTC. Protein: CATSRSLAGGRNEQFF.

The chain employs TRBV4-3 and TRBJ2-3, with a tentative D call TRBD1 (6 bases). The germline CDR1 and CDR2 sequences are LGHNA and YSLEER. With 4 bases removed from V and 2 bases from J, the gap between germline ends came to 10 bases. The CDR3 contains 14 residues. CDR3 amino acids: CASSRDTFTDTQYF. DNA of the CDR3: TGCGCCAGCAGCCGGGACACCTTCACAGATACGCAGTATTTT.

CDR3 region: CASSLTTETGELFF. The CDR3 nucleotides read TGTGCCAGCTCCCTCACAACAGAGACCGGGGAGCTGTTTTTT. The rearrangement links TRBV18 to TRBJ2-2; D not certain. This CDR3 comprises 14 residues. V lost 6 bases and J lost 5, with 13 bases in between. The germline CDR1 and CDR2 sequences are KGHSH and LQKENI.

The chain joins TRBV3-1 (or the pseudogene TRBV3-2) to TRBJ2-7; tentatively, D is TRBD2 (5 bases). The V and J ends lost 6 bases and 3 bases respectively, with 12 bases between them. CDR1 is LGHDT, CDR2 YNNKEL, per germline (reference sequence). CDR3 length equals 13 residues. The CDR3 DNA reads TGTGCCAGCAGACTAGGCCCCGTCTACGAGCAGTACTTC. This sequence encodes CASRLGPVYEQYF.